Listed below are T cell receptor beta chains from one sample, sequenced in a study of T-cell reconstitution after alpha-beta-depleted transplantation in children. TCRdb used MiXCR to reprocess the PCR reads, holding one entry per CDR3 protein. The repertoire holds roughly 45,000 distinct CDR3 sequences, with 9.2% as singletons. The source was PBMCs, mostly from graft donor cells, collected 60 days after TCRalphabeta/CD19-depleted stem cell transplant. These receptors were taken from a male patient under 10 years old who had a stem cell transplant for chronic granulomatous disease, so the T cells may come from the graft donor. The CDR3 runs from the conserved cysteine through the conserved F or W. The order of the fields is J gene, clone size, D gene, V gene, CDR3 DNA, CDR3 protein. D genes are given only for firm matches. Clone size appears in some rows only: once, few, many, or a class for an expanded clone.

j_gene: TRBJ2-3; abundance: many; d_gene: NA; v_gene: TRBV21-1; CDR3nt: TGTGCCAGCAGCAAAAGGGTCAGGTGGGGGGCAGATACGCAGTATTTT; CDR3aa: CASSKRVRWGADTQYF
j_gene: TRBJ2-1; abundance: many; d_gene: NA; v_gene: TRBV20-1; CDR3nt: TGCAGTGCTAGAGAGGGTGGTGAGCAGTTCTTC; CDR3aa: CSAREGGEQFF
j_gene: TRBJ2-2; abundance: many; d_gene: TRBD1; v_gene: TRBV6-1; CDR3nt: TGTGCCAGCAGTCCCGGGACAGGGGACACCGGGGAGCTGTTTTTT; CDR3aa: CASSPGTGDTGELFF
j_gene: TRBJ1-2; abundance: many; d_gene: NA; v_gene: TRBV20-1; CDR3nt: TGCAGTGCTAACCGAGTGGGCTATGGCTACACCTTC; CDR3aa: CSANRVGYGYTF
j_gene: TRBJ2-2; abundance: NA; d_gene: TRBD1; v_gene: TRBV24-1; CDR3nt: TGTGCCACCAGTGATTGGGGGACAGGGACCACCGGGGAGCTGTTTTTT; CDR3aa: CATSDWGTGTTGELFF
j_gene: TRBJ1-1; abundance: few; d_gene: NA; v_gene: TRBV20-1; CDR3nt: TGCAGTGCTAGAGGGGGGGCCGTGAACACTGAAGCTTTCTTT; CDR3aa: CSARGGAVNTEAFF
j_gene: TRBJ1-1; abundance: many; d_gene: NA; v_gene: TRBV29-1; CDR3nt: TGCAGCGTTAGGTTTGAGAACACTGAAGCTTTCTTT; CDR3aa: CSVRFENTEAFF
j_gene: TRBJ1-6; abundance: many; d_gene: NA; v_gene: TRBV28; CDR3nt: TGTGCCAGCAGCTCCCGACTACACGCTTTGGCACCCCTCCACTTT; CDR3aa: CASSSRLHALAPLHF
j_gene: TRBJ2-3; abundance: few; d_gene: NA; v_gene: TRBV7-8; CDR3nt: TGTGCCAGCAGCCGGGACATATCTAGCACAGATACGCAGTATTTT; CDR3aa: CASSRDISSTDTQYF
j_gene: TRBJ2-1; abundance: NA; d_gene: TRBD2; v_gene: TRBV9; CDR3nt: TGTGCCAGCAGCAATCCGGGACTAGCGGGAGACAATGAGCAGTTC; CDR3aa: CASSNPGLAGDNEQF
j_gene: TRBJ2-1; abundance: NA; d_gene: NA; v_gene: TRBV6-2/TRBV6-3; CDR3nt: TGTGCCAGCGCACGCGGAGGATCCTACAATGAGCAGTTCTTC; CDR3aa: CASARGGSYNEQFF
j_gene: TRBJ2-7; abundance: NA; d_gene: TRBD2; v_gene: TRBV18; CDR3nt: TGTGCCAGCTCATCGTCCAAAGGACTAGCGGGGTTCTACGAGCAGTACTTC; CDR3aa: CASSSSKGLAGFYEQYF
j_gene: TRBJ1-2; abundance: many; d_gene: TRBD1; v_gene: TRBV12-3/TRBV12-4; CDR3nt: TGTGCCAGCTCGGGGGGACAGGGAGGTGGCTACACCTTC; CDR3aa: CASSGGQGGGYTF
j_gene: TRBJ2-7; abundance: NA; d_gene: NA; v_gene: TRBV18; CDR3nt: TGTGCCAGCTCACAAGCTTCTGGTTCCTACGAGCAGTACTTC; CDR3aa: CASSQASGSYEQYF
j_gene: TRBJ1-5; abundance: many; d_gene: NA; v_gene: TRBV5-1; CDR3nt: TGCGCCAGCAGCCTACAGGGAGATCAGCCCCAGCATTTT; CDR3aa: CASSLQGDQPQHF
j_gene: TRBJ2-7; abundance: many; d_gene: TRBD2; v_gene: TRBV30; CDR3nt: TGTGCCTGGAGTGCCCTAGAACTAGCGGGAGGGCCTCAAGAGCAGTACTTC; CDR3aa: CAWSALELAGGPQEQYF
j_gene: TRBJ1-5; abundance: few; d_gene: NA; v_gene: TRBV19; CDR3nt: TGTGCCAGTAGCCGACAGGCACGCAATCAGCCCCAGCATTTT; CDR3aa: CASSRQARNQPQHF
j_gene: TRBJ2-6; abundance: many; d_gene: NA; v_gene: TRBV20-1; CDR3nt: TGCAGTGCTAGGTTTGGCTCTGGGGCCAACGTCCTGACTTTC; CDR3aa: CSARFGSGANVLTF
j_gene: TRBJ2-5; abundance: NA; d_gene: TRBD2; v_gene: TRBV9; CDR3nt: TGTGCCAGCAGCCCCCCCCCGGGACTAGCTTCAGAGACCCAGTACTTC; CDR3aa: CASSPPPGLASETQYF
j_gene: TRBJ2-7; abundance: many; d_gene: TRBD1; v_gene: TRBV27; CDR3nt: TGTGCCAGCAGTTCAGGGGGCGGGTACGAGCAGTACTTC; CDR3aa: CASSSGGGYEQYF
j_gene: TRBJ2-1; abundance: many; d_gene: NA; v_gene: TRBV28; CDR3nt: TGTGCCAGCAGTTTCCAGGGGAGCTCCTACAATGAGCAGTTCTTC; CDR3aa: CASSFQGSSYNEQFF
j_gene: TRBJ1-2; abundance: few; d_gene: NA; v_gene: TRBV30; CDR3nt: TGTGCCTGGAGTCACGGTGGCTACACCTTC; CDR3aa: CAWSHGGYTF
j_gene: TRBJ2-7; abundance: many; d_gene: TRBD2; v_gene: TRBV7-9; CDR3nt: TGTGCCAGCAGCTTTGAACTAGCGGGACGAAACTACGAGCAGTACTTC; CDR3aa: CASSFELAGRNYEQYF
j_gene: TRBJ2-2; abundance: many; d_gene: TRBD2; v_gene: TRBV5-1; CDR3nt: TGCGCCAGCAGCTTGTTGTCCAGCGGGGGGAACACCGGGGAGCTGTTTTTT; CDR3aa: CASSLLSSGGNTGELFF
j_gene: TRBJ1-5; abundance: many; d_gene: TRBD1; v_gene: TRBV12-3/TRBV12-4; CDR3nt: TGTGCCAGCAGTTTAGACAGGGGTGAGAATCAGCCCCAGCATTTT; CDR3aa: CASSLDRGENQPQHF
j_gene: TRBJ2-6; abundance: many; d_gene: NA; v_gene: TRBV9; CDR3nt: TGTGCCAGCAGCGTCGATTTCTCTGGGGCCAACGTCCTGACTTTC; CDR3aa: CASSVDFSGANVLTF
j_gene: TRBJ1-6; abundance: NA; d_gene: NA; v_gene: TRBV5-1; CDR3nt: TGCGCCAGCAGCTTCTGGGAAGATAATTCACCCCTCCACTTT; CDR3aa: CASSFWEDNSPLHF
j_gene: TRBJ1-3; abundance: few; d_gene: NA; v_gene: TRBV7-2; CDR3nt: TGTGCCAGCAGCTTAGCGGGACTACCGTACTCTGGAAACACCATATATTTT; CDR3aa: CASSLAGLPYSGNTIYF
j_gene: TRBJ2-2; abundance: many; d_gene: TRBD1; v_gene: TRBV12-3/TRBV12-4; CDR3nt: TGTGCCAGCAGTTTACACAGGGGCGGTTTGAACACCGGGGAGCTGTTTTTT; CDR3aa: CASSLHRGGLNTGELFF
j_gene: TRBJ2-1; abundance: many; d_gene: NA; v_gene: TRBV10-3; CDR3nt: TGTGCCACCGCAATTCTAGGTGAAAATGAGCAGTTCTTC; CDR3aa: CATAILGENEQFF
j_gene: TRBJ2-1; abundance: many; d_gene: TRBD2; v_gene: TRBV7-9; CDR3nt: TGTGCCAGCAGCTTCAGCGGGAGGGTTTTTGAGCAGTTCTTC; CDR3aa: CASSFSGRVFEQFF
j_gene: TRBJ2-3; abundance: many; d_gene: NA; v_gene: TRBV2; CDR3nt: TGTGCCAGCCTGACCTATACGCAGTATTTT; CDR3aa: CASLTYTQYF
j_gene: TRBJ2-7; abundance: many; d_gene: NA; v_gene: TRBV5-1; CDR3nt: TGCGCCAGCAGCCCATGGAGGTGGGGGGGCCACGAGCAGTACTTC; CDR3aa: CASSPWRWGGHEQYF
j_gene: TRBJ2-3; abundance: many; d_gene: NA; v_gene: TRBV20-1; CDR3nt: TGCAGTGCCTCCCCCGGGACTGTGGATACGCAGTATTTT; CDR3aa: CSASPGTVDTQYF
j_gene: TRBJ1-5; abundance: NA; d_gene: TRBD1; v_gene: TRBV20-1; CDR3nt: TGCAGTGCTAGTGGACCCCTACAGGGACAGGGGGTGAGTCAGCCCCAGCATTTT; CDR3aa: CSASGPLQGQGVSQPQHF
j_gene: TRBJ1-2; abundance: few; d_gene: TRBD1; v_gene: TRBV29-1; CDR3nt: TGCAGCGCTGAGGTAGGACAGGGGGACGGCTATGGCTACACCTTC; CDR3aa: CSAEVGQGDGYGYTF
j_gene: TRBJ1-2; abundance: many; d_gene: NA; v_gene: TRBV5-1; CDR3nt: TGCGCCAGCAGCTTGGAGGCAGGGCTACACTATGGCTACACCTTC; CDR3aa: CASSLEAGLHYGYTF
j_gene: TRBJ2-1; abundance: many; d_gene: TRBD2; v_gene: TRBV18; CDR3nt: TGTGCCAGCTCACCTAGCGGGAGGATAGTACGTGAGCAGTTCTTC; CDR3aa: CASSPSGRIVREQFF
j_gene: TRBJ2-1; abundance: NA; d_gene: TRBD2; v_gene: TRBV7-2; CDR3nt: TGTGCCAGCAGCTTAGGGATCAGCGGGAGTGTCGACAATGAGCAGTTCTTC; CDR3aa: CASSLGISGSVDNEQFF
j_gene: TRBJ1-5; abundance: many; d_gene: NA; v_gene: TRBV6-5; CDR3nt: TGTGCCAGCAGTTACTCTTGGGTCAATCAGCCCCAGCATTTT; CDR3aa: CASSYSWVNQPQHF
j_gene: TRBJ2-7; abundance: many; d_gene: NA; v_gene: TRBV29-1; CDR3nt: TGCAGCGTCGCTGACGACCAGGCAAACTACGAGCAGTACTTC; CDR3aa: CSVADDQANYEQYF
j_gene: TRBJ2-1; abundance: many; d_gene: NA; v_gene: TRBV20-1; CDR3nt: TGCAGTTCCTATTTAAGAGAGCAGTTCTTC; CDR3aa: CSSYLREQFF